The 3 T cell receptor beta chains given below trace back to one sample, sequenced in a study of T cells in women clearing cervical HPV infection. Assay used: immunoSEQ multiplex PCR; TCRdb lists only in-frame clones, some missing. The sample has 25,000 to 40,000 clones. Input material: blood buffy coat. The source is a woman aged 18-70 years with a cervical HPV16 infection that either progressed to CIN3+ or cleared (not recorded which).

Comment on this clone: Read coverage stops 3 residues before the CDR3 terminus; the germline J gene supplies the remainder. The chain joins TRBV29-1 to TRBJ1-1; the match to TRBD1 covers 7 bases. The CDR3 runs to 13 residues. J was trimmed by 1 base and V by 6 bases; bases with no gene match: 5. Germline V gives CDR1 SQVTM, CDR2 ANQGSEA. The CDR3 bases that were read are TGCAGCGTATGCCGGGACAGGAACACTGAA. Translating it yields CSVCRDRNTE. The whole CDR3 protein is CSVCRDRNTEAFF.

In the case of this clone: The CDR3 end is not reached by the read, which stops 3 residues before it; the germline J gene fills it in. This chain connects TRBV30 to TRBJ1-6, with 7 nucleotides matching TRBD1. The CDR3 extends over 16 amino acids. V dropped 1 base and J dropped 5; count of bases not matched to a gene: 8. The germline CDR1 and CDR2 sequences are GTSNPN and SVGIG (reference sequence). CDR3 bases read: TGTGCCTGGAGTGACCCCGCAGGGGGGAATAATTCACCC. This sequence encodes CAWSDPAGGNNSP. The whole CDR3 sequence is CAWSDPAGGNNSPLHF.

Concerning this clone: The CDR3 goes on 3 residues after the read ends, and that part is filled in from the germline J gene. The rearrangement joins TRBV30 to TRBJ1-5, with D maybe TRBD1 (6 bases). CDR1 is GTSNPN and CDR2 is SVGIG in the germline V gene (reference sequence). Trimming removed 0 bases from V and 6 bases from J, with 6 bases in between. The CDR3 length is 12 residues. CDR3 bases read: TGTGCCTGGAGTGTAGGGGGTCAGCCC. It yields the protein CAWSVGGQP. The entire CDR3 reads CAWSVGGQPQHF.